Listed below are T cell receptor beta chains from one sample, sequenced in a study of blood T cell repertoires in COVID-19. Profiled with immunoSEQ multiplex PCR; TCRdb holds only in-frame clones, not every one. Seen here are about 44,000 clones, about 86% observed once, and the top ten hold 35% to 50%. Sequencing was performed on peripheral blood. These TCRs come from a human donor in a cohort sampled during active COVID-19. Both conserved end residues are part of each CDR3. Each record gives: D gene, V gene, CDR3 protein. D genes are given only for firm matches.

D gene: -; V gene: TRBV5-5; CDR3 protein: CASSAHNTGELFF
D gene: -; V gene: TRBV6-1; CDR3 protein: CASSETGYWANTGELFF
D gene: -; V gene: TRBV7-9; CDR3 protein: CASSEDSNTEAFF
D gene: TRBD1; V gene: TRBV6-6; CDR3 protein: CASSHWTGVETQYF
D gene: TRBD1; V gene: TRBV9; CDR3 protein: CASSAQGRGNNSPLHF
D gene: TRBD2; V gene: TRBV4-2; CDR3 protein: CASSQLAGGQETQYF
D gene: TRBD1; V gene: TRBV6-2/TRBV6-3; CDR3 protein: CASSTLGQGAAEAFF
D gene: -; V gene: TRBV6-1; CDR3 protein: CASSDGANEKLFF
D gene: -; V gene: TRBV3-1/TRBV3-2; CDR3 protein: CASSLKGVAETQYF
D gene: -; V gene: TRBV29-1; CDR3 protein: CSNRYPYGYTF
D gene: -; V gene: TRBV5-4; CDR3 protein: CASSLRLGSPLGTGELFF
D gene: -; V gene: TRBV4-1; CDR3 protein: CASSQDSLNGGWSNQPQHF
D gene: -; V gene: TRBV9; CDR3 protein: CASSANRAVGYTF
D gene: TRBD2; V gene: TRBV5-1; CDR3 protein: CASSHGTSGGEQFF
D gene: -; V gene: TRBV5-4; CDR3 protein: CASSLDQGRVAGVTQYF
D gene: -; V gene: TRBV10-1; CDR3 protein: CATGNLGYTDTQYF
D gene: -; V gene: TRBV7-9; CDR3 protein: CASSWGAAANTGELFF
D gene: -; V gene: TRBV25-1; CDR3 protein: CASRTANTGELFF
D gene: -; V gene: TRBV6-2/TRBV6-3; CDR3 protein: CASSLTRNQETQYF
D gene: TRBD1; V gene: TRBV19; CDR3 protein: CASSTSGQVTDTQYF
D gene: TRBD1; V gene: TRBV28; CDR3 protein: CASFTGVKGNTIYF
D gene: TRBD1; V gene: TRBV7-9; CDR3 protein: CASSPGTGGYGYTF
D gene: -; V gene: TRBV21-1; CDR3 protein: CASSTRVGLAGGPVVSYEQYF
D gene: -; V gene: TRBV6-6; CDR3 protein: CASSLLSGELFF
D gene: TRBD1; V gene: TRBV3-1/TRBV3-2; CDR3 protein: CASSSNPGQGGDTQYF
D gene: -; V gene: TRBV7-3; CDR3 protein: CASSLSGSSYNEQFF
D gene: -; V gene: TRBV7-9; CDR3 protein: CASSLVGGDTQYF
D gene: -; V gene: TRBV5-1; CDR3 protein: CASSLGGTADVADRTQYF